Presented here are 27 T cell receptor delta chains from one specimen sequenced in a study of delta chains in infants with herpesvirus infections. Reverse transcription of PBMC RNA used primers specific for the gamma and delta chains. TCRdb re-called the RT-PCR reads via CATT. The data hold around 1,200 delta-chain clones, with approximately 30% observed a single time. The sample consisted of peripheral blood, taken at time point 3 of longitudinal follow-up. These receptors were taken from a human donor who was a Ugandan infant, either HIV-exposed or HIV-unexposed (not recorded which).

There are a few counts of this clone. Just one base apart from a much larger clone, this may be a read error. The chain is built from TRDV1 and TRDJ3; 8 bases line up with TRDD3. The CDR3 spans 23 residues. Germline V gives CDR1 TSWWSYY, CDR2 QGS. V was pared by 5 bases and J by 1 base, with 22 bases of the junction left unmatched. CDR3 in amino acids: CALGIVHCTGGALWSWDTRQMFF. In nucleotides, the CDR3 is TGTGCTCTTGGGATTGTTCATTGTACTGGGGGCGCCCTTTGGTCCTGGGACACCCGACAGATGTTTTTC.

In its sample, this clone is large. The J gene is TRDJ1, the V gene TRDV3; D gene uncertain. In germline, CDR1 is TVYSNPD, CDR2 GDNSRS (reference sequence). The CDR3 totals 14 residues. V was pared by 2 bases and J by 4 bases, with 17 bases between. Here the CDR3 reads CAFYLVPNDDKLIF. CDR3 DNA sequence: TGTGCCTTTTATTTAGTCCCTAATGACGATAAACTCATCTTT.

A remark on this clone: A read error may explain this, as a much larger clone is one base away. The CDR3 nucleotides are TGTGCCTGTGACCTCGCGGGGGGATGCCGCTCCTGGGACACCCGACAGATGTTTTTC. Its translation is CACDLAGGCRSWDTRQMFF. The V and J genes are TRDV2 and TRDJ3; 7 nucleotides align to TRDD3. The CDR3 runs to 19 residues. Looked up from germline, CDR1 is GEAIGNYY and CDR2 is EKD. V was pared by 3 bases and J by 0 bases, with 10 bases of the junction left unmatched.

This clone is medium-sized in the sample. Here the CDR3 reads CACDTIPSTGGWSEDTRQMFF. The CDR3 coding sequence is TGTGCCTGTGACACTATCCCTTCTACTGGGGGATGGTCGGAGGACACCCGACAGATGTTTTTC. The chain uses TRDV2 and TRDJ3; 10 nucleotides line up with TRDD3. The CDR3 length is 21 residues. The V and J ends lost 1 base and 6 bases, in that order; junction bases with no gene match: 17. The germline V gene has CDR1 GEAIGNYY and CDR2 EKD.

Comment on this clone: A much bigger clone sits one base away, suggesting this may be a read error. The chain combines TRDV1 with TRDJ1; 9 positions match TRDD3. The germline CDR1 and CDR2 sequences are TSWWSYY and QGS. The CDR3 runs to 22 residues. V was pared by 1 base and J by 0 bases, with 21 bases of the junction left unmatched. CDR3: CALGEQVLMGDWGTWYTDKLIF. DNA of the CDR3: TGTGCTCTTGGGGAACAAGTCCTAATGGGGGACTGGGGGACATGGTACACCGATAAACTCATCTTT.

By share, this clone counts as medium-sized. J is TRDJ3 and V is TRDV2; TRDD3 agrees at 11 bases. Germline CDR1 reads GEAIGNYY; CDR2 reads EKD. With 0 bases clipped from V and 2 bases from J, the junction kept 2 bases outside the gene matches. The CDR3 consists of 18 residues. CDR3 protein: CACDTVLGDTWDTRQMFF. CDR3 in DNA: TGTGCCTGTGACACCGTACTGGGGGATACCTGGGACACCCGACAGATGTTTTTC.

There are a few counts of this clone. The CDR3 DNA follows: TGTGCCTGTGACACCGTAGGGGGACCCCGTGGATACACCGATAAACTCATCTTT. Protein: CACDTVGGPRGYTDKLIF. This rearrangement joins TRDV2 to TRDJ1; TRDD3 is a possible D gene (6 bases). In germline, CDR1 is GEAIGNYY, CDR2 EKD. V lost 0 bases to trimming and J lost 0 bases, with 19 bases between them. The CDR3 is 18 residues long.

This clone was detected only a few times. The rearrangement uses TRDV2 and TRDJ3, with D possibly TRDD3 on 6 matching bases. The length of the CDR3 is 17 residues. CDR1 GEAIGNYY and CDR2 EKD come from the germline V gene. The ends were cut back, 4 bases at V and 0 bases at J, with 12 bases in the middle. CDR3 loop: CACDPTGSSWDTRQMFF. CDR3 DNA: TGTGCCTGTGATCCAACTGGGAGCTCCTGGGACACCCGACAGATGTTTTTC.

On this clone: This likely stems from a read error, as it lies one base from a far larger clone. V usage is TRDV2 and J usage is TRDJ1, with 8 bases matching TRDD3. Germline CDR1 GEAIGNYY, CDR2 EKD. This CDR3 has 19 amino acids. With V trimmed by 4 bases and J by 0 bases, 18 bases remained unmatched. CDR3 sequence: CACDLLGETAPRYTDKLIF. The CDR3 nucleotides are TGTGCCTGTGATCTTCTGGGGGAAACCGCGCCCCGGTACACCGATAAACTCATCTTT.

As for this clone: This may be a read error, as it is one base from a much larger clone. The same CDR3 also results from other DNA sequences found in this sample. The rearrangement links TRDV1 to TRDJ1; D call uncertain. CDR1 is TSWWSYY, CDR2 QGS, per germline. CDR3 size: 15 residues. V shed 5 bases and J shed 7 bases, with 20 bases lying between them. CDR3 amino acids: CALGNPYRCPCKLIF. In DNA, the CDR3 is TGTGCTCTTGGGAATCCGTACCGCTGCCCGTGTAAACTCATCTTT.

This clone is judged large. Other DNA sequences in the sample encode the same CDR3. The chain carries TRDV1 and TRDJ1; 10 bases line up with TRDD3. Germline CDR1 is TSWWSYY and CDR2 is QGS. The V and J ends lost 4 bases and 1 base, in that order; junction bases with no gene match: 15. There are 19 residues in the CDR3. In DNA, the CDR3 is TGTGCTCTTGGGGTCGGGTACTTTGAGGGGGATACGGGCACCGATAAACTCATCTTT. Its protein is CALGVGYFEGDTGTDKLIF.

This clone ranks as large. This CDR3 reads CALGEDIPTWCYLTAQLFF. In nucleotides, the CDR3 is TGTGCTCTTGGGGAAGATATCCCCACATGGTGTTATTTGACAGCACAACTCTTCTTT. V usage is TRDV1 and J usage is TRDJ2, with unresolved D. CDR1 is TSWWSYY and CDR2 is QGS in the germline V gene. The CDR3 is made up of 19 amino acids. Trimming removed 2 bases at V and 1 base at J, with 20 bases between.

In its sample, this clone ranks as large (0.1 to 1%). V usage is TRDV2 and J usage is TRDJ1, with 13 bases that match TRDD3. This CDR3 comprises 20 residues. From germline, CDR1 is GEAIGNYY and CDR2 EKD. V shed 1 base and J 0 bases; nucleotides not matched to a gene: 13. The CDR3 loop reads CACDTLTGGYAGMYTDKLIF. CDR3 sequence (DNA): TGTGCCTGTGACACTCTTACTGGGGGATACGCAGGAATGTACACCGATAAACTCATCTTT.

The rearrangement links TRDV1 to TRDJ1, with 7 bases fitting TRDD3. J lost 0 bases, V lost 0 bases, and 10 bases had no gene match. Germline-derived CDR1 and CDR2 are TSWWSYY and QGS. The CDR3 sequence is 18 residues long. The CDR3 loop reads CALGELLHWGFYTDKLIF. CDR3 DNA sequence: TGTGCTCTTGGGGAACTGCTCCACTGGGGTTTTTACACCGATAAACTCATCTTT.

This clone occurred a few times. For the J gene the call is TRDJ1; the V gene lacks a call; TRDD3 is the table's D call, not checked against the DNA. This CDR3 has 20 residues. CDR3 amino acids: CAKDNPLRTGGLKGTDKLIF. CDR3 DNA: TGTGCGAAAGATAATCCCTTACGTACTGGGGGATTAAAGGGAACCGATAAACTCATCTTT.

This clone has a handful of counts. The J gene is TRDJ2, the V gene TRDV2; TRDD3 aligns across 10 bases. The length of the CDR3 is 21 residues. Germline values: CDR1 GEAIGNYY, CDR2 EKD. Trimming at V came to 0 bases and at J to 3 bases, leaving 18 bases not matched to a gene. CDR3 in amino acids: CACDTVRGGGYGAEVTAQLFF. The CDR3 DNA follows: TGTGCCTGTGACACCGTGCGCGGCGGGGGATACGGGGCCGAGGTGACAGCACAACTCTTCTTT.

This clone was counted only a few times. The V call is TRDV2, the J call TRDJ1, with 7 nucleotides matching TRDD3. From germline, CDR1 is GEAIGNYY and CDR2 EKD. V was clipped by 3 bases and J by 0 bases; unmatched bases: 6. The CDR3 totals 15 residues. The CDR3 sequence: CACDLLGTYTDKLIF. The CDR3, as DNA: TGTGCCTGTGACCTACTGGGGACGTACACCGATAAACTCATCTTT.

This clone was seen more than once but under ten times. V is TRDV1 and J is TRDJ1, with a possible D match to TRDD1 (5 bases). Trimming took 4 bases from V and 3 from J, leaving 30 bases between them. This CDR3 is built from 20 residues. Germline values: CDR1 TSWWSYY, CDR2 QGS. The CDR3 sequence: CALGGGDFQDLKLGPDKLIF. For the CDR3, the DNA is TGTGCTCTTGGGGGAGGCGATTTCCAGGATCTGAAATTGGGTCCCGATAAACTCATCTTT.

This clone is large (0.1 to 1%) in the sample. CDR3 bases: TGTGCCTGTGACTCACTGGGGGACCCGACCGATAAACTCATCTTT. It specifies CACDSLGDPTDKLIF. The rearrangement joins TRDV2 to TRDJ1; TRDD3 matches 9 bases. The CDR3 sequence is 15 residues long. Trimming took 3 bases from V and 2 from J; bases not matched to a gene: 6. Germline values: CDR1 GEAIGNYY, CDR2 EKD.

A note on this clone: This likely came from a read error, as a far larger clone is one base away. V is TRDV3 and J is TRDJ3; 11 bases line up with TRDD3. V shed 2 bases and J 1 base; nucleotides not matched to a gene: 25. The CDR3 length is 24 residues. Germline values: CDR1 TVYSNPD, CDR2 GDNSRS (reference sequence). This chain's CDR3 is CAFRGLLGPAYWGIVSWDTRQMFF. Written as DNA, the CDR3 is TGTGCCTTTCGAGGCCTACTTGGCCCGGCCTACTGGGGGATAGTGTCCTGGGACACCCGACAGATGTTTTTC.

This clone counts as large. The chain recombines TRDV1 with TRDJ1; 9 bases line up with TRDD3. Unmatched junction bases numbered 12, after V lost 5 bases and J lost 2 bases. CDR3 size: 17 residues. CDR1 TSWWSYY and CDR2 QGS come from the germline V gene. The CDR3 nucleotides are TGTGCTCTTGGGAACGAAAGGGGGATACTATGGACCGATAAACTCATCTTT. Residues: CALGNERGILWTDKLIF.

The V call is TRDV1, the J call TRDJ1; the D is unclear. V dropped 2 bases and J dropped 0 bases, with 19 bases sitting between them. The CDR3 contains 18 residues. Germline lookup yields CDR1 TSWWSYY and CDR2 QGS. In nucleotides, the CDR3 is TGTGCTCTTGGGGAATCTGTGTCAGCCCGACTGTACACCGATAAACTCATCTTT. This sequence encodes CALGESVSARLYTDKLIF.

This clone is categorized as medium-sized. The chain links TRDV1 to TRDJ1; 8 nucleotides match TRDD3. Germline loops: CDR1 TSWWSYY, CDR2 QGS. Germline trimming cut 5 bases from V and 0 bases from J; bases unmatched to any gene: 32. The CDR3 spans 24 residues. This CDR3 reads CALGYRRSRLLGALLGGYTDKLIF. The CDR3 region has the DNA TGTGCTCTTGGGTATCGGCGTTCGCGATTACTGGGGGCCCTTCTCGGGGGGTACACCGATAAACTCATCTTT.

In its sample, this clone ranks as medium-sized. Other DNA sequences in this specimen translate into the identical CDR3. This chain connects TRDV2 to TRDJ1; D is undetermined. The germline V gene has CDR1 GEAIGNYY and CDR2 EKD. This CDR3 region has 17 residues. V was clipped by 3 bases and J by 0 bases, with 19 bases between them. The CDR3 DNA is TGTGCCTGTGACCGACCCTGGTCACCGACGTACACCGATAAACTCATCTTT. Encoded protein: CACDRPWSPTYTDKLIF.

The CDR3 DNA reads as TGTGCCTGTGACCCGGTTGACTGGGGGATAAGACGTCGCACCGATAAACTCATCTTT. This sequence encodes CACDPVDWGIRRRTDKLIF. The J gene is TRDJ1, the V gene TRDV2; 11 nucleotides align to TRDD3. This CDR3 has 19 amino acids. V lost 3 bases to trimming and J lost 1 base; unmatched junction nucleotides: 15. CDR1 GEAIGNYY and CDR2 EKD come from the germline V gene.

About this clone itself: A far larger clone is only one base removed, so a read error is likely. The V gene is TRDV1, the J gene TRDJ1, with 11 bases fitting TRDD3. Germline CDR1 and CDR2: TSWWSYY and QGS. V dropped 0 bases and J dropped 6; count of bases not matched to a gene: 27. The CDR3 runs to 23 residues. The CDR3 loop is CALGELGSLRCGTGGYPHHKLIF. For the CDR3, the DNA is TGTGCTCTTGGGGAACTAGGGAGCCTACGTTGTGGTACTGGGGGATATCCCCACCATAAACTCATCTTT.

This clone rates as large. This sample includes further DNA sequences coding for the same CDR3. This chain joins TRDV2 and TRDJ1; 12 bases fit TRDD3. Germline CDR1 and CDR2: GEAIGNYY and EKD. V was clipped by 0 bases and J by 4 bases; unmatched bases: 8. This CDR3 comprises 17 residues. The CDR3 nucleotides are TGTGCCTGTGACACCGTGGGCTGGGGGATACGGAGCGATAAACTCATCTTT. Translating gives CACDTVGWGIRSDKLIF.